This TCR beta chain was identified in a study of CD8+CD57+ T cells in acquired aplastic anemia. Study details: An average of 3.2 ug of DNA was obtained from sorted CD4+ and CD8+ cells.

The sequenced patients had an expansion of CD8+CD57+ cells seen by flow cytometry. Every patient had severe acquired aplastic anemia. This clonotype was observed at least ten times. The CDR3 runs 14 residues. Germline V CDR1 and CDR2: DFQATT, SNEGSKA (reference sequence). Trimming stripped 6 bases from V and 10 bases from J, with 19 bases between. Genomic DNA, the template, was used for profiling of the TCR beta VDJ and CDR3. TCRdb reprocessed the reads via MiXCR and lists one record per CDR3 protein. The profile shows about 40,000 distinct CDR3 sequences, over 55% of them singletons. The receptor's source is a human donor with aplastic anemia. Input material: sorted CD4+, CD8+, or CD8+CD57+ T cells (not recorded which) from PBMCs. This chain uses TRBV20-1 with TRBJ1-6, with D maybe TRBD1 (5 bases). The chain's CDR3 is CSALRLAGGSPLHF. The CDR3 DNA follows: TGCAGTGCCCTGAGACTGGCCGGGGGGTCACCCCTCCACTTT.